This T cell receptor (beta chain) was sequenced during a study of OX40 agonist ivuxolimab in advanced cancers. With autoimmune disease history or systemic immunosuppression, patients were excluded. Some clones are missing from TCRdb's copy, which holds only in-frame ones; the method was immunoSEQ multiplex PCR. The sample yields some 37,000 clones, more than 65% seen once. This receptor was obtained from an adult with an advanced solid tumor such as melanoma, head and neck, liver or kidney cancer. The material sequenced was CD4+ or CD8+ T cells sorted from blood, taken in a trial of the OX40 agonist ivuxolimab.

CDR3 nucleotides: TGTGCCAGCAGTAAAACAGCTAGCAATCAGCCCCAGCATTTT. It translates to CASSKTASNQPQHF. The chain joins TRBV7-2 to TRBJ1-5, with D unclear. CDR3 length: 14 amino acids. CDR1 and CDR2 from the germline V gene are SGHTA and FQGNSA. V lost 6 bases, J lost 0 bases, and 9 bases lay in between.